This T cell receptor beta chain was captured by sequencing in a study of cytomegalovirus exposure and HLA in healthy donors. Points from the study as a whole: Available immune exposure information was restricted to CMV serostatus only. In a later analysis, an Asian-associated ancestry cluster reportedly showed fewer N-insertions than the approximately 660-donor mean. Presence/absence analyses supposed approximately even sequencing depth among donors.

Amplification used 60 Vbeta primers and 13 Jbeta primers. Here immunoSEQ multiplex PCR was the method, and the copy in TCRdb shows in-frame clones only, minus some. The table records under 150,000 clones, more than 65% of them present only once. Comments on this clone: Antigen: not known.

The CDR3 is made up of 14 amino acids. The V gene's germline CDR1 is LGHNA and CDR2 YSLEER. V gave up 1 base and J gave up 4 bases, with 7 bases separating them. Donors were nominally healthy when sampled, though unrecorded immune exposures were likely. V usage is TRBV4-3 and J usage is TRBJ2-2, with a possible D match to TRBD2 (5 bases). The sample was PBMCs. The receptor's source is a man over 45 in good health and CMV-seronegative. The chain's CDR3 is CASSQGLATGELFF. In nucleotides, the CDR3 is TGCGCCAGCAGCCAAGGCCTAGCCACCGGGGAGCTGTTTTTT.